The clone carrying this T cell receptor (beta chain) was seen a handful of times. The antigen is not known. The CDR3 totals 15 residues. V trimming: 6 bases; J trimming: 4 bases; junction bases outside the gene matches: 5. The data are from a study of blood T cells in healthy people across ages. Each of the donors had roughly 9.4 milliliters of peripheral blood drawn into EDTA-treated Vacutainer tubes. Then a second PCR, running about 6 to 12 cycles, was carried out with a sample-barcoded 5' primer and a J-beta primer mix. MiXCR, applied by TCRdb to the 5' RACE reads, yields one record per CDR3 protein. This sample carries approximately 800,000 distinct CDR3 sequences, 25% of them seen once, and the ten largest clones take approximately 4%. Points from the study as a whole: Older age coincided with a roughly linear decline in TCR beta diversity per million T cells.

The sample was also linked to a second study, of T cells of mothers and their children. This second study says: Normalized overlap was always slightly, never significantly, higher in related than unrelated mother-child pairs.

The chain uses TRBV12-3 or TRBV12-4 and TRBJ2-1; 11 nucleotides line up with TRBD2. This sequence was found in a boy under 18 in good health. The source material was blood. The CDR3 here is CASSQTSGNYNEQFF. The CDR3 DNA is TGTGCCAGCAGCCAGACTAGCGGGAATTACAATGAGCAGTTCTTC.